This T cell receptor (beta chain) was sequenced during a study of CD8 T cells in ankylosing spondylitis. Whole-study findings and limits: Reported data indicate significant enrichment of disease-linked clones within matched ankylosing spondylitis synovial fluid. Previous work reported some of these motif variants in the synovial fluid and blood of reactive arthritis.

5'-RACE, quantitative and with molecular barcodes, yielded the TCR beta libraries. TCRdb redid the calling of the 5' RACE reads with MiXCR, one entry per CDR3 protein. The sample records around 90,000 distinct CDR3 sequences, around 25% being singletons. In the case of this clonotype: The target antigen is unknown. At one of its ends the junction is not consistent with the germline gene, which may arise from a read error.

This CDR3 is built from 11 residues. In germline, CDR1 is SGHTA, CDR2 FQGTGA. Sequencing used blood, either unsorted or a sorted T cell fraction (not recorded which). The rearrangement uses TRBV7-3 and TRBJ1-1; D gene unclear. The TCR sequence derives from a male donor with ankylosing spondylitis or in good health (not recorded which). For the CDR3, the DNA is TGTGCCAGCAGCCCACGACCGGGCCCGCGTTTT. It yields the protein CASSPRPGPRF.